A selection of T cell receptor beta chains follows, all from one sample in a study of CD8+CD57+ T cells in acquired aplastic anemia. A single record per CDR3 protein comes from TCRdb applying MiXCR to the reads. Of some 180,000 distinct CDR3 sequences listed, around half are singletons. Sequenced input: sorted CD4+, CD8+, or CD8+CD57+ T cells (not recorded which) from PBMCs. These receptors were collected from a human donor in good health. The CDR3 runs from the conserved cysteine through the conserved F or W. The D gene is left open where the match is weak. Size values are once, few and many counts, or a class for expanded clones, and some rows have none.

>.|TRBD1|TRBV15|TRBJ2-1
TGTGCCACCAGCAGCCGGGACAGGGCTCTCGATGAGCAGTTCTTC
CATSSRDRALDEQFF
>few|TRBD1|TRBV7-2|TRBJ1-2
TGTGCCAGCAGCCTGGGACAGCCCTATGGCTACACCTTC
CASSLGQPYGYTF
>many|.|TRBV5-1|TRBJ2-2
TGCGCCAGCAGGGCCACCGGGGAGCTGTTTTTT
CASRATGELFF
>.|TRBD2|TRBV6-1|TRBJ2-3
TGTGCCAGCAGTGAACGCGGGGGGATGGCGGGTACGCAGTATTTT
CASSERGGMAGTQYF
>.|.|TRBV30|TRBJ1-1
TGTGCCTGGAGCAATGGGGGCCATGCTTTCTTT
CAWSNGGHAFF
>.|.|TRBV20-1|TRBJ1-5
TGCAGTGCTAGCCCGGGGGCGCGTCGCAATCAGCCCCAGCGTTTT
CSASPGARRNQPQRF
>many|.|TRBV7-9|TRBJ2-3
TGTGCCAGCAGCTTATATCGCGGAGGTGTCACAGATACGCAGTATTTT
CASSLYRGGVTDTQYF
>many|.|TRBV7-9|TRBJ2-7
TGTGCCAGCAGTCAGGCTAGCTCCTACGAGCAGTACTTC
CASSQASSYEQYF
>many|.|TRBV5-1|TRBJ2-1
TGCGCCAGCAGGGAGGGCGATGAGCAGTTCTTC
CASREGDEQFF
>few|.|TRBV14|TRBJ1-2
TGTGCCAGCAGCACAGGGAGGGTTGGCTACACCTTC
CASSTGRVGYTF
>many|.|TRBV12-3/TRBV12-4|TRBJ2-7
TGTGCCAGCAGTACCGACCGCGCAGGATTACCCTACGAGCAGTACTTC
CASSTDRAGLPYEQYF
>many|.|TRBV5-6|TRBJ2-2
TGTGCCAGCATACACCAGGACAAGGACAAAAACACCGGGGAGCTGTTTTTT
CASIHQDKDKNTGELFF
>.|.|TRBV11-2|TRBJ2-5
TGTGCCAGCAGCCGGCCCTGGGGCCAAGAGACCCAGTACTTC
CASSRPWGQETQYF
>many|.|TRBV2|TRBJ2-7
TGTGCCAGCTCCCCTGGAGGTCGCTCCTACGAGCAGTACTTC
CASSPGGRSYEQYF
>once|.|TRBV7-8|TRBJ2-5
TGTGCCAGCACGGCGGAGAGGGAGACCCAGTACTTC
CASTAERETQYF
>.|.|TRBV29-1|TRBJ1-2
TGCAGCGTACGACAGGTGGAGGGCTATGACTACACCTTC
CSVRQVEGYDYTF